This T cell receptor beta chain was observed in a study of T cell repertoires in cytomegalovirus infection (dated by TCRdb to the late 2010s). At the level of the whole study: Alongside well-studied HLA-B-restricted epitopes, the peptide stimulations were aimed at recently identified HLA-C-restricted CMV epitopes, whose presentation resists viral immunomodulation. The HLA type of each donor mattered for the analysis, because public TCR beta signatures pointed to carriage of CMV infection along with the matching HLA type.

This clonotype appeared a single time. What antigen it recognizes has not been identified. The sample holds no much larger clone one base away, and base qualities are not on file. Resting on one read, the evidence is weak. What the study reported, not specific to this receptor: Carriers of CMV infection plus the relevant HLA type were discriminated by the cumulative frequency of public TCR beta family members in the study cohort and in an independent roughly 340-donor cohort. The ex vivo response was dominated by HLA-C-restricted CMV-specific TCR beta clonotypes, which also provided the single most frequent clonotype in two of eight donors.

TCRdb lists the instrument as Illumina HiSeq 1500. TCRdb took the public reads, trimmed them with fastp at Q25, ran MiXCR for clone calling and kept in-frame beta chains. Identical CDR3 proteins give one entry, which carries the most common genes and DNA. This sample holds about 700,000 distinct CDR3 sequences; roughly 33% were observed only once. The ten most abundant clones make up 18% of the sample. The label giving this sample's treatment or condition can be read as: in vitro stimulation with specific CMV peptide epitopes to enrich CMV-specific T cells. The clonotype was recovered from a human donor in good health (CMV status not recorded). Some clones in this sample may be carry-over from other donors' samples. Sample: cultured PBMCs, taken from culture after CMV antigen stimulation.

The CDR3 region has the sequence CASSRVSDPDEQFF. The bases read TGTGCCAGCAGTAGAGTAAGTGATCCAGATGAGCAGTTCTTC. The chain is encoded by TRBV6-8 joined to TRBJ2-1, with the identity of the D gene unclear. The CDR3 runs 14 amino acids, cysteine and phenylalanine included. Only CDR3 DNA is held: 42 bases, read in frame from base 1. Cut back by 5 bases and 8 bases, the V and J ends lie 16 bases apart. The germline V gene gives CDR1 as MNHGY and CDR2 as SAAAGT.